Shown below are 32 T cell receptor beta chains from a single sample sequenced in a study of blood T cells in healthy people across ages. Next came a second PCR, run for about 7 to 12 cycles, which used a sample-barcoded 5' primer along with a J-beta primer mix. TCRdb passed the 5' RACE reads through MiXCR, listing each CDR3 protein once. The sample lists hundreds of thousands of distinct CDR3 sequences, 27% occurring once. The sample taken for sequencing was blood. All receptors derive from a woman in her 70s in good health.

This clonotype showed up many times. The rearrangement joins TRBV28 to TRBJ2-5; D gene uncertain. Gene TRBJ2-1 matches the end of the DNA better, so the J call may be wrong. The CDR3 consists of 14 residues. Germline V gene lookup returns CDR1 MDHEN and CDR2 SYDVKM. Here the CDR3 reads CASSLWADNNEQFF. DNA for the CDR3: TGTGCCAGCAGTCTCTGGGCAGACAACAATGAGCAGTTCTTC.

The chain joins TRBV5-1 to TRBJ2-3; D possibly corresponds to TRBD1 (5 bases). Trimming stripped 4 bases from V and 4 bases from J, with 10 bases between. This CDR3 contains 13 residues. Germline CDR1 is SGHRS and CDR2 is YFSETQ. The CDR3 DNA follows: TGCGCCAGCAGCCAGGAAGGGGCAGATACGCAGTATTTT. Translation gives CASSQEGADTQYF.

V is TRBV6-1 and J is TRBJ1-1; weak D call: TRBD1 (6 bases). The length of the CDR3 is 13 residues. V lost 6 bases and J 5 bases, leaving 13 bases between the germline ends. Germline lookup yields CDR1 MNHNS and CDR2 SASEGT. Here the CDR3 reads CASSSEGGTEAFF. The CDR3 DNA is TGTGCCAGCAGCAGTGAGGGGGGAACTGAAGCTTTCTTT.

This clonotype was detected a few times. The CDR3 loop reads CASSWTGGQDEQYF. In DNA, the CDR3 is TGTGCCAGCAGTTGGACAGGGGGCCAGGACGAGCAGTACTTC. V is TRBV12-3 or TRBV12-4 and J is TRBJ2-7; the match to TRBD1 covers 11 bases. Losses at the gene ends were 4 bases for V and 5 bases for J; bases not matched to a gene: 4. CDR3 length: 14 residues.

This clonotype has only a few counts. This chain links TRBV6-1 with TRBJ2-7; 10 bases are a match to TRBD2. V lost 4 bases, J lost 4 bases, and 7 bases stayed unmatched. The CDR3 contains 15 residues. Germline loops: CDR1 MNHNS, CDR2 SASEGT. The CDR3 protein is CASSALAGVDYEQYF. For the CDR3, the DNA is TGTGCCAGCAGTGCTCTAGCGGGAGTTGATTACGAGCAGTACTTC.

This clonotype has a handful of counts. V gene TRBV7-2 combines with J gene TRBJ2-1; D is undetermined. The germline gives CDR1 SGHTA, CDR2 FQGNSA. Trimming shortened V by 1 base and J by 1 base, and 8 bases separated the two germline ends. The CDR3 has 15 residues. In DNA, the CDR3 is TGTGCCAGCAGCTTAGACGCGAGTTCCTACAATGAGCAGTTCTTC. It encodes CASSLDASSYNEQFF.

The rearrangement links TRBV5-1 to TRBJ1-2; 7 positions match TRBD1. CDR3 size: 16 residues. Germline V lookup: CDR1 SGHRS, CDR2 YFSETQ. Trimming at V came to 0 bases and at J to 4 bases, leaving 9 bases not matched to a gene. CDR3 sequence (DNA): TGCGCCAGCAGCTTGGAGACAGGGATTAATTCCTATGGCTACACCTTC. Protein sequence: CASSLETGINSYGYTF.

The V call is TRBV12-3 or TRBV12-4, the J call TRBJ1-3; a weak D match, TRBD1 (5 bases). Trimming shortened V by 6 bases and J by 2 bases, and 14 bases separated the two germline ends. The CDR3 contains 15 residues. CDR3 DNA sequence: TGTGCCAGCAGCCCGAAAACAGGAGCTGGAAACACCATATATTTT. It yields the protein CASSPKTGAGNTIYF.

This clonotype was counted only a few times. The chain has TRBV29-1 and TRBJ2-7; 9 bases map to TRBD1. The trim removed 6 bases at V and 0 bases at J, leaving 9 bases unmatched. The CDR3 consists of 15 residues. Germline CDR1 and CDR2: SQVTM and ANQGSEA. The CDR3 spells CSVSTGTGYSYEQYF. The CDR3 DNA is TGCAGCGTGAGTACCGGGACAGGGTACTCCTACGAGCAGTACTTC.

This chain uses TRBV20-1 with TRBJ2-7, with TRBD2 matching over 12 bases. The CDR3 loop spans 16 amino acids. Germline V lookup: CDR1 DFQATT, CDR2 SNEGSKA (reference sequence). Trimming at V came to 3 bases and at J to 2 bases, leaving 8 bases not matched to a gene. Here the CDR3 DNA reads TGCAGTGCTAGTCGGCCGACTAGCGGGAGCCCCTACGAGCAGTACTTC. Amino acid sequence: CSASRPTSGSPYEQYF.

The V and J genes are TRBV7-8 and TRBJ2-7; 10 positions agree with TRBD1. J was trimmed by 5 bases and V by 3 bases; bases with no gene match: 19. Germline V gene sequence: CDR1 SGHVS, CDR2 FQNEAQ. The CDR3 spans 19 residues. In nucleotides, the CDR3 is TGTGCCAGCAGCTTCCCCCGGGACAGGGGCGACCTTAATAGCGACGAGCAGTACTTC. As protein: CASSFPRDRGDLNSDEQYF.

This sequence joins TRBV20-1 and TRBJ2-7; TRBD2 matches 7 bases. The V gene end was trimmed by 3 bases and the J gene end by 7 bases; junction bases not matched to a gene: 6. The CDR3 covers 12 residues. Germline values: CDR1 DFQATT, CDR2 SNEGSKA (reference sequence). As DNA, the CDR3 is TGCAGTGCTAGGGGAGGGGAGTGGGAGCAGTACTTC. Translation: CSARGGEWEQYF.

This clonotype has only a few counts. This chain uses TRBV3-1 with TRBJ2-7, with TRBD2 as a possible D gene (6 bases). Germline assignment: CDR1 LGHDT and CDR2 YNNKEL (reference sequence). V shed 8 bases and J shed 0 bases, with 11 bases lying between them. This CDR3 has 13 amino acids. The CDR3 spells CASAAGSSYEQYF. In DNA, the CDR3 is TGTGCCAGCGCGGCGGGGAGCTCCTACGAGCAGTACTTC.

As regards this clonotype: One base away lies a much larger clone, so this may be a sequencing read error. The chain has TRBV28 and TRBJ2-7; 12 bases align to TRBD2. Germline CDR1 MDHEN, CDR2 SYDVKM. The trim removed 8 bases at V and 4 bases at J, leaving 6 bases unmatched. There are 14 residues in the CDR3. The CDR3 spells CASCGLAGTYEQYF. CDR3 nucleotides: TGTGCCAGCTGTGGACTAGCGGGAACTTACGAGCAGTACTTC.

The chain combines TRBV6-2 or TRBV6-3 with TRBJ2-3; 9 bases are shared with TRBD2. The CDR3 covers 20 residues. Per the germline V gene, CDR1 is MNHEY and CDR2 is SVGEGT. The J segment lost 2 bases and the V segment lost 6 bases, leaving 21 bases of the junction unmatched. The DNA of the CDR3 is TGTGCCAGCAGACCATCCGAGCGGGAGGCCGGAAGGACTCACACAGATACGCAGTATTTT. This translates into CASRPSEREAGRTHTDTQYF.

V usage is TRBV20-1 and J usage is TRBJ2-5; the match to TRBD2 covers 14 bases. Germline CDR1 reads DFQATT; CDR2 reads SNEGSKA (reference sequence). This CDR3 has 14 amino acids. Trimming took 6 bases from V and 9 from J; bases not matched to a gene: 9. As DNA, the CDR3 is TGCAGTGCACAACCGGGACTAGCGGGAGACGCCCAGTACTTC. Protein product: CSAQPGLAGDAQYF.

J is TRBJ2-5 and V is TRBV9; a possible D gene is TRBD2 (5 bases). The length of the CDR3 is 17 residues. Between the trimmed V and J ends, which lost 0 bases and 4 bases, there was a span of 19 bases. CDR1 is SGDLS and CDR2 is YYNGEE in the germline V gene. CDR3 in amino acids: CASSVAGLPGKIETQYF. The CDR3 DNA sequence: TGTGCCAGCAGCGTAGCCGGACTCCCTGGGAAAATAGAGACCCAGTACTTC.

The J gene is TRBJ1-2, the V gene TRBV5-5, with 7 bases matching TRBD1. The CDR3 spans 15 residues. In germline, CDR1 is SGHKS, CDR2 YYEKEE (reference sequence). V shed 4 bases, J shed 2 bases, and the junction held 8 bases outside the gene matches. The CDR3 loop is CASSQDPTGNYGYTF. CDR3 DNA: TGTGCCAGCAGCCAAGACCCGACAGGGAACTATGGCTACACCTTC.

This clonotype occurred a few times. The gene calls are TRBV9 and TRBJ1-5, with D possibly matching TRBD1 (5 bases). Germline loops: CDR1 SGDLS, CDR2 YYNGEE. The CDR3 extends over 14 amino acids. Deletions cut 0 bases from V and 7 bases from J, with 11 bases between. The CDR3 DNA sequence: TGTGCCAGCAGCGTAGATGGGGGAGCCCAGCCCCAGCATTTT. Its protein is CASSVDGGAQPQHF.

The gene calls are TRBV24-1 and TRBJ2-1; TRBD2 matches 12 bases. V trimming: 4 bases; J trimming: 4 bases; junction bases outside the gene matches: 7. The CDR3 sequence is 17 residues long. CDR1 is KGHDR, CDR2 SFDVKD, per germline. The CDR3 spells CATSDSTSGGTYNEQFF. The CDR3, as DNA: TGTGCCACCAGTGACTCAACTAGCGGGGGGACATACAATGAGCAGTTCTTC.

This clonotype occurred a few times. V gene TRBV3-1 combines with J gene TRBJ2-6; unclear D gene. Germline V gene sequence: CDR1 LGHDT, CDR2 YNNKEL (reference sequence). CDR3 size: 15 residues. With 6 bases removed from V and 0 bases from J, the gap between germline ends came to 9 bases. CDR3 sequence (DNA): TGTGCCAGCAGTCCATTTATCTCTGGGGCCAACGTCCTGACTTTC. This translates into CASSPFISGANVLTF.

The chain couples TRBV6-6 to TRBJ2-5, with 13 bases lining up with TRBD2. Germline CDR1 is MNHNY and CDR2 is SVGAGI (reference sequence). Trimming removed 6 bases from V and 4 bases from J; junction bases left unmatched: 8. The CDR3 consists of 16 residues. The CDR3 region is CASRPLLAGGPETQYF. CDR3 in DNA: TGTGCCAGCAGACCTCTACTAGCGGGAGGGCCAGAGACCCAGTACTTC.

The chain employs TRBV7-2 and TRBJ1-5; perhaps TRBD1 as D (5 bases). The V gene lost 4 bases and the J gene lost 4 bases, with 11 bases spanning the gap. CDR1 is SGHTA and CDR2 is FQGNSA in the germline V gene. The CDR3 loop spans 14 amino acids. The CDR3 region is CASSSGLQNQPQHF. The CDR3, as DNA: TGTGCCAGCAGCTCGGGACTGCAGAATCAGCCCCAGCATTTT.

This clonotype turned up a few times. This sequence joins TRBV20-1 and TRBJ1-5; the match to TRBD1 covers 7 bases. The CDR3 has 15 residues. Per germline, CDR1 DFQATT and CDR2 SNEGSKA (reference sequence). V lost 6 bases to trimming and J lost 6 bases; unmatched junction nucleotides: 14. CDR3 nucleotides: TGCAGTGCCGCTCAAGCAGGGGGAAAGGCTCAGCCCCAGCATTTT. It yields the protein CSAAQAGGKAQPQHF.

A few counts support this clonotype. The V and J genes are TRBV7-2 and TRBJ2-7, with D unresolved. The ends were cut back, 9 bases at V and 9 bases at J, with 12 bases in the middle. The CDR3 covers 10 residues. CDR1 and CDR2 (germline): SGHTA, FQGNSA. The CDR3 reads CARTQFGQYF. The CDR3 DNA is TGTGCCAGGACTCAATTCGGGCAGTACTTC.

J is TRBJ2-5 and V is TRBV28; 7 nucleotides agree with TRBD2. Gene TRBJ2-1 matches the end of the DNA better, so the J call may be wrong. This CDR3 contains 15 residues. Germline CDR1 reads MDHEN; CDR2 reads SYDVKM. CDR3 amino acids: CASSPAGVQEREQFF. The CDR3 nucleotides are TGTGCCAGCAGTCCCGCGGGAGTGCAAGAGAGGGAGCAGTTCTTC.

This chain links TRBV5-1 with TRBJ2-1; the D gene could be TRBD1 or TRBD2 (5 bases each). CDR1 SGHRS and CDR2 YFSETQ come from the germline V gene. V was trimmed by 0 bases and J by 7 bases, leaving 17 bases between them. The CDR3 sequence is 16 residues long. CDR3 coding DNA: TGCGCCAGCAGCTTGGTAGGGAGTACAGGAAGGAATGAGCAGTTCTTC. It encodes CASSLVGSTGRNEQFF.

This chain uses TRBV6-2 or TRBV6-3 with TRBJ1-1; D gene ambiguous. Germline-derived CDR1 and CDR2 are MNHEY and SVGEGT. V was clipped by 8 bases and J by 1 base, with 8 bases between them. The CDR3 covers 12 residues. The chain's CDR3 is CASGEGNTEAFF. The CDR3 region has the DNA TGTGCCAGCGGCGAAGGGAACACTGAAGCTTTCTTT.

The J gene is TRBJ2-1, the V gene TRBV6-5; D may be TRBD1 (6 bases). The CDR3 covers 16 residues. Trimming stripped 2 bases from V and 7 bases from J, with 18 bases between. Looked up from germline, CDR1 is MNHEY and CDR2 is SVGAGI. The chain's CDR3 is CASSYGGPRMRNEQFF. The DNA for the CDR3 is TGTGCCAGCAGTTACGGGGGCCCCAGGATGAGGAATGAGCAGTTCTTC.

The genes are TRBV6-1 and TRBJ2-3, with 7 nucleotides matching TRBD2. The V gene end was trimmed by 6 bases and the J gene end by 7 bases; junction bases not matched to a gene: 19. The CDR3 is 17 residues long. CDR1 and CDR2 (germline): MNHNS, SASEGT. For the CDR3, the DNA is TGTGCCAGCAGACTGGGGGGGGGACTATCTTCTTTGTATACGCAGTATTTT. Protein product: CASRLGGGLSSLYTQYF.

This clonotype was detected only a few times. The rearrangement joins TRBV12-3 or TRBV12-4 to TRBJ1-4; possibly TRBD1 for D (6 bases). This CDR3 contains 18 residues. V was shortened by 0 bases and J by 8 bases, with 22 bases between the two germline ends. The CDR3 coding sequence is TGTGCCAGCAGTTTAGCGGGGCTAAACAGGGTCCTGAGCGAAAAACTGTTTTTT. This gives the protein CASSLAGLNRVLSEKLFF.

The CDR3 spells CASSFRTSGDNEQFF. DNA of the CDR3: TGTGCCAGCAGCTTCAGGACTAGCGGGGACAATGAGCAGTTCTTC. V and J are TRBV7-9 and TRBJ2-1, with 12 bases fitting TRBD2. From germline, CDR1 is SEHNR and CDR2 FQNEAQ (reference sequence). V shed 3 bases and J 5 bases; nucleotides not matched to a gene: 2. This CDR3 comprises 15 residues.